The 14 T cell receptor beta chains given below trace back to one sample, sequenced in a study of response to subunit inactivated influenza vaccine. TCRdb reprocessed the RT-PCR reads with MiXCR, giving one entry per CDR3 protein. Found here are a few hundred thousand distinct CDR3 sequences, 12% to 15% of them singletons; the top ten hold around 10%. Sequencing used PBMCs from blood, obtained approximately 12 days after vaccination. The receptors shown here come from a man in his fifties or sixties who received an inactivated influenza vaccine.

This clonotype was recorded at least ten times. The CDR3 sequence is CASSESGLASLNEQFF. CDR3 sequence (DNA): TGCGCCAGCAGTGAGTCCGGTCTAGCAAGTCTGAATGAGCAGTTCTTC. This chain links TRBV10-1 with TRBJ2-1, with D tentatively TRBD2 (5 bases). Germline loops: CDR1 WNHNN, CDR2 SYGVQD (reference sequence). The CDR3 runs 16 residues. The V and J ends lost 0 bases and 7 bases respectively, with 16 bases between them.

This clonotype showed up just a few times. The gene calls are TRBV4-3 and TRBJ2-1; D ambiguous. The germline CDR1 and CDR2 sequences are LGHNA and YSLEER. The CDR3 has 15 residues. V was pared by 0 bases and J by 9 bases, with 15 bases between. CDR3 nucleotide sequence: TGCGCCAGCAGCCAAGATGTCCTTGTGGGTGGTGAGCAGTTCTTC. Translated, it gives CASSQDVLVGGEQFF.

This clonotype was picked up a small number of times. The chain is built from TRBV19 and TRBJ2-2; no firm D call. The CDR3 totals 13 residues. V dropped 0 bases and J dropped 7 bases, with 6 bases sitting between them. Germline V lookup: CDR1 LNHDA, CDR2 SQIVND (reference sequence). This CDR3 is CASSIEWSGELFF. The CDR3 DNA sequence: TGTGCCAGTAGTATAGAGTGGAGCGGGGAGCTGTTTTTT.

The rearrangement joins TRBV20-1 to TRBJ2-3; the match to TRBD2 covers 8 bases. Germline CDR1 and CDR2: DFQATT and SNEGSKA (reference sequence). V lost 6 bases, J lost 5 bases, and 13 bases stayed unmatched. The length of the CDR3 is 15 residues. CDR3 nucleotides: TGCAGTGCCCGAGACGCGGGAGGCGGGGTAGATACGCAGTATTTT. Translation gives CSARDAGGGVDTQYF.

This clonotype came up a few times. The J gene is TRBJ1-1, the V gene TRBV5-1, with D unclear. Germline V gene lookup returns CDR1 SGHRS and CDR2 YFSETQ. The V end lost 5 bases, the J end lost 6 bases, and 14 bases lay between the germline ends. The CDR3 totals 13 residues. CDR3 coding DNA: TGCGCCAGCAGTTTTTCTACGGACGCTGAAGCTTTCTTT. It specifies CASSFSTDAEAFF.

The chain joins TRBV29-1 to TRBJ1-2; D may be TRBD1 (5 bases). With 6 bases removed from V and 4 bases from J, the gap between germline ends came to 15 bases. The germline gives CDR1 SQVTM, CDR2 ANQGSEA. The CDR3 consists of 13 residues. In DNA form, the CDR3 reads TGCAGCGTAGACAGCCCCCCGAGCTATGGCTACACCTTC. Its protein is CSVDSPPSYGYTF.

V gene TRBV7-8 combines with J gene TRBJ2-3, with 12 bases aligning to TRBD2. The CDR3 loop spans 16 amino acids. Trimming removed 4 bases from V and 5 bases from J; junction bases left unmatched: 7. The germline V gene encodes CDR1 SGHVS and CDR2 FQNEAQ. This chain's CDR3 is CASSYSAGLAGDTQYF. The CDR3 DNA reads as TGTGCCAGCAGCTATTCCGCGGGACTAGCGGGAGATACGCAGTATTTT. Filled out from reference TRBV7-8 and TRBJ2-3, the complete variable domain reads GAGVSQSPRYKVAKRGQDVALRCDPISGHVSLFWYQQALGQGPEFLTYFQNEAQLDKSGLPSDRFFAERPEGSVSTLKIQRTQQEDSAVYLCASSYSAGLAGDTQYFGPGTRLTVL.

This clonotype has more than one count but fewer than ten. This sequence joins TRBV13 and TRBJ2-5; D ambiguous. Trimming took 5 bases from V and 1 from J, leaving 14 bases between them. Germline V gene data show CDR1 as PRHDT and CDR2 as FYEKMQ (reference sequence). This CDR3 contains 15 residues. The CDR3 DNA follows: TGTGCCAGCAGCCTACGGCCGGATACCCAAGAGACCCAGTACTTC. It specifies CASSLRPDTQETQYF.

The genes are TRBV5-1 and TRBJ2-1, with 9 nucleotides matching TRBD2. This CDR3 has 15 residues. With V trimmed by 4 bases and J by 4 bases, 6 bases remained unmatched. Germline assignment: CDR1 SGHRS and CDR2 YFSETQ. CDR3 in DNA: TGCGCCAGCAGCACCCTAGCGGGACTTTACAATGAGCAGTTCTTC. Translated: CASSTLAGLYNEQFF.

In its sample, this clonotype was seen many times. The chain recombines TRBV4-1 with TRBJ2-1; 8 bases agree with TRBD2. Germline V gene sequence: CDR1 MGHRA, CDR2 YSYEKL. J lost 5 bases, V lost 3 bases, and 6 bases had no gene match. This CDR3 contains 15 residues. The CDR3 coding sequence is TGCGCCAGCAGCCATGACGGGGGGGCCCACAATGAGCAGTTCTTC. This encodes CASSHDGGAHNEQFF.

This clonotype was seen only a few times. V usage is TRBV15 and J usage is TRBJ1-5; D remains ambiguous. V gave up 5 bases and J gave up 6 bases, with 11 bases separating them. Looked up from germline, CDR1 is LNHNV and CDR2 is YYDKDF (reference sequence). The CDR3 is made up of 13 amino acids. CDR3 residues: CATSGARSQPQHF. DNA for the CDR3: TGTGCCACCAGCGGCGCTAGGAGTCAGCCCCAGCATTTT.

This clonotype was counted only a few times. The chain is built from TRBV6-5 and TRBJ2-7; TRBD2 agrees at 7 bases. From germline, CDR1 is MNHEY and CDR2 SVGAGI. The CDR3 spans 14 residues. The V and J ends lost 2 bases and 5 bases, in that order; junction bases with no gene match: 6. In DNA form, the CDR3 reads TGTGCCAGCAGTTACAGGGATCGGGAGGACGAGCAGTACTTC. Translated: CASSYRDREDEQYF.

This chain connects TRBV5-1 to TRBJ2-1; no clear D gene. Trimming took 2 bases from V and 3 from J, leaving 12 bases between them. Germline loops: CDR1 SGHRS, CDR2 YFSETQ. CDR3 length: 15 amino acids. The CDR3 loop reads CASSLDLRSYNEQFF. The CDR3 nucleotides read TGCGCCAGCAGCTTAGATCTGCGGAGCTACAATGAGCAGTTCTTC.

The V call is TRBV14, the J call TRBJ2-7; maybe TRBD1 (6 bases). This CDR3 contains 17 residues. The germline V gene encodes CDR1 SGHDN and CDR2 FVKESK. The V and J ends lost 0 bases and 1 base respectively, with 16 bases between them. In nucleotides, the CDR3 is TGTGCCAGCAGCCAAGAAGGGGGTGCCTCCCCATCCTACGAGCAGTACTTC. Protein sequence: CASSQEGGASPSYEQYF.